A single TCR beta chain is shown here with its context. CDR3 length: 15 amino acids. V was trimmed by 6 bases and J by 4 bases, leaving 19 bases between them. In germline, CDR1 is SGHRS, CDR2 YFSETQ. The data were taken from a study of blood T cells in healthy people across ages. The use of a sample-barcoded 5' primer and a J-beta primer mix characterized a second PCR of about 6 to 11 cycles. TCRdb reanalysed the 5' RACE reads using MiXCR and keeps one entry per CDR3 protein. Of roughly 730,000 distinct CDR3 sequences listed, roughly 56% are singletons. Sequencing input: blood. This sequence was found in a middle-aged man in good health. The V call is TRBV5-1, the J call TRBJ1-1; tentatively, D is TRBD1 (6 bases). The CDR3 DNA reads TGCGCCAGCAAAGCTTTGGGGGGAGGGGGCACTGAAGCTTTCTTT. Translated, it gives CASKALGGGGTEAFF.